The 25 T cell receptor beta chains below come from one sample, sequenced in a study of control samples from healthy donors and cancer patients. Clones were sequenced by immunoSEQ multiplex PCR, and TCRdb holds only the in-frame ones, with some missing. This table holds 170,000 or so clones, over 85% found once. Source material: blood. These receptors were obtained from a young man in good health.

In DNA form, the CDR3 reads TGTGCCAGTAGTATGACGACAGGTGGATTGTACGAGCAGTACTTC. Protein product: CASSMTTGGLYEQYF. This chain uses TRBV19 with TRBJ2-7, with D possibly being TRBD1 (6 bases). This CDR3 is built from 15 residues. Between the trimmed V and J ends, which lost 3 bases and 4 bases, there was a span of 16 bases. Germline V gene sequence: CDR1 LNHDA, CDR2 SQIVND (reference sequence).

CDR3 DNA: TGCGCCAGCAGCCATCTGGGTAATGCTGAGCAGTTCTTC. Its protein product is CASSHLGNAEQFF. The rearrangement uses TRBV4-1 and TRBJ2-1; D remains unclear. The CDR3 loop spans 13 amino acids. V gave up 3 bases and J gave up 9 bases, with 12 bases separating them. Germline V gene data show CDR1 as MGHRA and CDR2 as YSYEKL.

This rearrangement joins TRBV6-5 to TRBJ1-1, with no clear D. There are 14 residues in the CDR3. V dropped 2 bases and J dropped 4 bases, with 11 bases sitting between them. Germline CDR1 and CDR2: MNHEY and SVGAGI. As DNA, the CDR3 is TGTGCCAGCAGTTACCCTGGCGCGGGCACTGAAGCTTTCTTT. It encodes CASSYPGAGTEAFF.

In this sample, this clone turned up once. The chain uses TRBV5-1 and TRBJ2-1; 7 bases are a match to TRBD1. Per germline, CDR1 SGHRS and CDR2 YFSETQ. The CDR3 runs to 15 residues. V shed 2 bases and J 0 bases; nucleotides not matched to a gene: 2. This chain's CDR3 is CASSLGDSSYNEQFF. CDR3 coding DNA: TGCGCCAGCAGCTTAGGGGACAGCTCCTACAATGAGCAGTTCTTC. Based on the CDR3 plus reference TRBV5-1 and TRBJ2-1, the full variable domain is KAGVTQTPRYLIKTRGQQVTLSCSPISGHRSVSWYQQTPGQGLQFLFEYFSETQRNKGNFPGRFSGRQFSNSRSEMNVSTLELGDSALYLCASSLGDSSYNEQFFGPGTRLTVL.

The chain combines TRBV2 with TRBJ1-2; 7 nucleotides match TRBD1. The CDR3 is 15 residues long. The V gene end was trimmed by 6 bases and the J gene end by 2 bases; junction bases not matched to a gene: 9. CDR1 is SNHLY and CDR2 is FYNNEI in the germline V gene. For the CDR3, the DNA is TGTGCCAGCAGGCCGATATCGACAGGGAACTATGGCTACACCTTC. Amino acid sequence: CASRPISTGNYGYTF. The variable domain in full, with the rest retrieved from reference TRBV2 and TRBJ1-2, is EPEVTQTPSHQVTQMGQEVILRCVPISNHLYFYWYRQILGQKVEFLVSFYNNEISEKSEIFDDQFSVERPDGSNFTLKIRSTKLEDSAMYFCASRPISTGNYGYTFGSGTRLTVV.

The rearrangement uses TRBV4-1 and TRBJ1-2; a possible D gene is TRBD1 (6 bases). Per germline, CDR1 MGHRA and CDR2 YSYEKL. V was shortened by 0 bases and J by 8 bases, with 16 bases between the two germline ends. The CDR3 sequence is 15 residues long. The CDR3 sequence: CASSQDRGGAWGYTF. The CDR3, as DNA: TGCGCCAGCAGCCAAGATCGTGGGGGCGCATGGGGCTACACCTTC.

The chain joins TRBV30 to TRBJ1-3; D is undetermined. CDR3 length: 16 amino acids. V lost 2 bases to trimming and J lost 0 bases, with 14 bases between them. Germline lookup yields CDR1 GTSNPN and CDR2 SVGIG (reference sequence). DNA of the CDR3: TGTGCCTGGAGTCGTCGGCAGTCCCACTCTGGAAACACCATATATTTT. Its protein is CAWSRRQSHSGNTIYF.

This chain uses TRBV2 with TRBJ1-2; TRBD1 agrees at 8 bases. V lost 6 bases to trimming and J lost 3 bases; unmatched junction nucleotides: 6. Germline-derived CDR1 and CDR2 are SNHLY and FYNNEI. CDR3 size: 14 residues. CDR3 amino acids: CASRADREDYGYTF. In DNA, the CDR3 is TGTGCCAGCAGGGCGGACAGGGAGGACTATGGCTACACCTTC.

The chain has TRBV11-3 and TRBJ2-7, with TRBD2 as a possible D gene (5 bases). The CDR3 spans 16 residues. V was shortened by 3 bases and J by 1 base, with 16 bases between the two germline ends. Germline assignment: CDR1 SGHNT and CDR2 YENEEA. CDR3 sequence: CASSFFVRAFSYEQYF. In DNA, the CDR3 is TGTGCCAGCAGCTTTTTTGTGCGGGCCTTTTCCTACGAGCAGTACTTC.

This rearrangement joins TRBV2 to TRBJ1-4, with D uncertain. Trimming took off 4 bases at V and 0 bases at J, with 3 bases between the two ends. CDR1 and CDR2 (germline): SNHLY, FYNNEI. CDR3 length: 13 amino acids. CDR3 region: CASSGATNEKLFF. The DNA for the CDR3 is TGTGCCAGCAGTGGGGCAACTAATGAAAAACTGTTTTTT.

Only a few counts were recorded for this clone. The CDR3 nucleotides read TGTGCCAGCAGCGGTGCGCAAATGGGAGCCTACGAGCAGTACTTC. As protein: CASSGAQMGAYEQYF. The chain couples TRBV3-1 (or the pseudogene TRBV3-2) to TRBJ2-7; D possibly corresponds to TRBD2 (5 bases). V gave up 5 bases and J gave up 2 bases, with 16 bases separating them. The CDR3 contains 15 residues. CDR1 and CDR2 (germline): LGHDT, YNNKEL (reference sequence).

This sequence joins TRBV14 and TRBJ2-3; a weak D match, TRBD1 (7 bases). CDR3 size: 15 residues. The germline V and J ends were trimmed by 2 bases and 3 bases, with 12 bases remaining between them. The germline CDR1 and CDR2 sequences are SGHDN and FVKESK. The CDR3 coding sequence is TGTGCCAGCAGCCAATCAGGGGGGATAACAGATACGCAGTATTTT. Encoded protein: CASSQSGGITDTQYF. Complete variable domain (other parts from reference TRBV14 and TRBJ2-3): EAGVTQFPSHSVIEKGQTVTLRCDPISGHDNLYWYRRVMGKEIKFLLHFVKESKQDESGMPNNRFLAERTGGTYSTLKVQPAELEDSGVYFCASSQSGGITDTQYFGPGTRLTVL.

The chain has TRBV18 and TRBJ2-2; 10 positions match TRBD1. J was trimmed by 2 bases and V by 5 bases; bases with no gene match: 5. The germline gives CDR1 KGHSH, CDR2 LQKENI. The CDR3 contains 16 residues. This CDR3 is CASSSGQGRNTGELFF. The CDR3 nucleotides are TGTGCCAGCTCATCGGGACAGGGGCGCAACACCGGGGAGCTGTTTTTT.

The V call is TRBV28, the J call TRBJ2-2, with 8 bases aligning to TRBD2. CDR1 MDHEN and CDR2 SYDVKM come from the germline V gene. The CDR3 length is 15 residues. V lost 4 bases and J lost 6; bases outside the gene matches: 7. For the CDR3, the DNA is TGTGCCAGCAGTTCCCGACTAGCGAGCGCCGGGGAGCTGTTTTTT. Translation gives CASSSRLASAGELFF.

The chain carries TRBV28 and TRBJ2-1, with a tentative D call TRBD1 (6 bases). The CDR3 consists of 12 residues. In germline, CDR1 is MDHEN, CDR2 SYDVKM. CDR3: CGERDINNEQFF. In nucleotides, the CDR3 is TGTGGCGAACGGGACATTAACAATGAGCAGTTCTTC. The variable domain in full, with the rest retrieved from reference TRBV28 and TRBJ2-1, is DVKVTQSSRYLVKRTGEKVFLECVQDMDHENMFWYRQDPGLGLRLIYFSYDVKMKEKGDIPEGYSVSREKKERFSLILESASTNQTSMYLCGERDINNEQFFGPGTRLTVL.

The V gene is TRBV7-2, the J gene TRBJ2-7, with 7 positions matching TRBD1. The J segment lost 3 bases and the V segment lost 5 bases, leaving 10 bases of the junction unmatched. In germline, CDR1 is SGHTA, CDR2 FQGNSA. The CDR3 covers 15 residues. The DNA of the CDR3 is TGTGCCAGCAGCACCACCGGGACAGATATCTACGAGCAGTACTTC. It translates to CASSTTGTDIYEQYF.

Note on this clone: This same CDR3 is encoded by further DNA sequences in the sample. This chain uses TRBV18 with TRBJ1-1; 10 bases align to TRBD1. The CDR3 runs to 14 residues. Germline CDR1 reads KGHSH; CDR2 reads LQKENI. V lost 5 bases, J lost 5 bases, and 5 bases stayed unmatched. DNA for the CDR3: TGTGCCAGCTCATCGGGACAGGGGAATACTGAAGCTTTCTTT. It specifies CASSSGQGNTEAFF.

The chain couples TRBV7-8 to TRBJ1-5, with D maybe TRBD1 (6 bases). The CDR3 has 15 amino acids. CDR1 is SGHVS, CDR2 FQNEAQ, per germline. Deletions cut 4 bases from V and 5 bases from J, with 15 bases between. The CDR3 sequence: CASSSIQGGYQPQHF. The CDR3 DNA follows: TGTGCCAGCAGCTCAATCCAAGGGGGTTATCAGCCCCAGCATTTT. Supplemented by reference TRBV7-8 and TRBJ1-5, the full variable domain reads GAGVSQSPRYKVAKRGQDVALRCDPISGHVSLFWYQQALGQGPEFLTYFQNEAQLDKSGLPSDRFFAERPEGSVSTLKIQRTQQEDSAVYLCASSSIQGGYQPQHFGDGTRLSIL.

The chain is built from TRBV15 and TRBJ2-3, with unresolved D. V shed 5 bases and J shed 0 bases, with 15 bases lying between them. This CDR3 comprises 16 residues. Looked up from germline, CDR1 is LNHNV and CDR2 is YYDKDF (reference sequence). The CDR3 coding sequence is TGTGCCACCAGCTCTCGACGGATCCCTAGCACAGATACGCAGTATTTT. It translates to CATSSRRIPSTDTQYF.

V gene TRBV12-3 or TRBV12-4 combines with J gene TRBJ1-4, with D unresolved. The CDR3 spans 12 residues. Trimming left V 6 bases short and J 7 bases short, with 9 bases between. The CDR3 protein is CASRLAGEKLFF. CDR3 DNA sequence: TGTGCCAGCAGGCTGGCGGGTGAAAAACTGTTTTTT.

This chain links TRBV27 with TRBJ1-5; D gene uncertain. The CDR3 has 17 residues. V lost 3 bases and J lost 0, with 15 bases in between. The germline gives CDR1 MNHEY, CDR2 SMNVEV (reference sequence). CDR3 sequence: CASSFRATLFSNQPQHF. The CDR3 nucleotides are TGTGCCAGCAGTTTCCGGGCCACTCTATTTAGCAATCAGCCCCAGCATTTT.

The V gene is TRBV7-2, the J gene TRBJ1-1; 10 positions match TRBD1. The J segment lost 3 bases and the V segment lost 1 base, leaving 5 bases of the junction unmatched. CDR1 and CDR2 from the germline V gene are SGHTA and FQGNSA. This CDR3 has 16 residues. The CDR3 reads CASSLGPTGGYTEAFF. The CDR3 DNA sequence: TGTGCCAGCAGCTTAGGCCCGACAGGGGGCTACACTGAAGCTTTCTTT.

As DNA, the CDR3 is TGCGCCAGCAGCCTGGACGGACTAGCGGGGGGCATTGAGCAGTTCTTC. It specifies CASSLDGLAGGIEQFF. The chain joins TRBV5-1 to TRBJ2-1; 14 positions agree with TRBD2. CDR1 is SGHRS and CDR2 is YFSETQ in the germline V gene. V shed 4 bases, J shed 9 bases, and the junction held 9 bases outside the gene matches. The CDR3 spans 16 residues.

The chain joins TRBV5-4 to TRBJ2-1, with TRBD1 identical over 8 bases. The CDR3 length is 13 residues. The germline gives CDR1 SGHNT, CDR2 YYREEE (reference sequence). After removal of 4 bases from V and 5 bases from J, the junction contained 2 bases not matched to a gene. The CDR3 nucleotides are TGTGCCAGCAGCACGGGACAGGACAATGAGCAGTTCTTC. It specifies CASSTGQDNEQFF.

The chain joins TRBV6-2 or TRBV6-3 to TRBJ1-5; D gene ambiguous. The CDR3 covers 12 residues. Germline values: CDR1 MNHEY, CDR2 SVGEGT. V was cut by 1 base and J by 4 bases, with 2 bases left in between. The CDR3 reads CASSYLNQPQHF. The CDR3, as DNA: TGTGCCAGCAGTTACTTGAATCAGCCCCAGCATTTT.